The TCR beta chain under discussion was sequenced for a study of PD-L1 blockade in urothelial cancer. Background on the study: Blood drawn 3 weeks (second dose) and 6 weeks after treatment start was analyzed.

A single count supports this clone. Synthetically made TCR analog templates were put into each PCR as spikes. Sequenced by immunoSEQ multiplex PCR; TCRdb stores in-frame clones only, minus some. The sample carries about 56,000 clones, more than 70% recorded once. The source is a man between 50 and 59 years old with urothelial cancer. This sample comprised PBMCs, obtained around atezolizumab (anti-PD-L1) treatment.

CDR3 in amino acids: CASRVAEAPYNEQFF. In nucleotides, the CDR3 is TGTGCCAGCAGGGTAGCGGAAGCGCCCTACAATGAGCAGTTCTTC. V and J are TRBV28 and TRBJ2-1; D might be TRBD2 (6 bases). Trimming cost V 6 bases and J 2 bases, with 14 bases left between them. The CDR3 runs to 15 residues. Germline-derived CDR1 and CDR2 are MDHEN and SYDVKM.